These 28 T cell receptor beta chains share one sample of origin, sequenced in a study of spatial heterogeneity in lung cancer. General study points: Mutation tallies in tumors tracked expanded intratumoral alpha and beta TCR counts.

These receptors have no identified antigens. Time point in this sample: sample taken at primary tumor resection. Each CDR3 protein is one row after TCRdb ran MiXCR on the 5' RACE reads. The sample yields some 7,900 distinct CDR3 sequences, roughly 6.5% seen once. The sequences come from lung tumor tissue, collected at surgery. Source of these receptors: a female donor with early-stage non-small cell lung cancer.

This clonotype was observed many times. Little can be read into the size of this beta chain, an off-target read in a library designed for alpha chains. V and J are TRBV3-1 and TRBJ1-1; 8 positions agree with TRBD1. The germline CDR1 and CDR2 sequences are LGHDT and YNNKEL (reference sequence). The CDR3 runs to 13 residues. The trim removed 4 bases at V and 7 bases at J, leaving 5 bases unmatched. The CDR3 nucleotides read TGTGCCAGCAGCCTCAGGGGGCAGGTTGAAGCTTTCTTT. Translation: CASSLRGQVEAFF.

This clonotype counts as medium-sized. This beta chain slipped into a library made for alpha chains as a stray read, so its size is not meaningful. The chain carries TRBV5-4 and TRBJ2-2, with D possibly matching TRBD2 (5 bases). The germline CDR1 and CDR2 sequences are SGHNT and YYREEE (reference sequence). CDR3 length equals 12 residues. Trimming took 7 bases from V and 4 from J, leaving 8 bases between them. The CDR3, as DNA: TGTGCCAGCCCAACTAGCACCGGGGAGCTGTTTTTT. Translated: CASPTSTGELFF.

This clonotype was counted ten times or more. This beta chain was picked up by a library intended for alpha chains and is off target, so its count carries little meaning. This chain links TRBV20-1 with TRBJ2-7; 7 bases line up with TRBD2. Germline CDR1 reads DFQATT; CDR2 reads SNEGSKA (reference sequence). The CDR3 is made up of 13 amino acids. V was pared by 8 bases and J by 2 bases, with 9 bases of the junction left unmatched. CDR3 nucleotides: TGCAGTCCCCGGAGGCGGGAGACCTACGAGCAGTACTTC. This codes for CSPRRRETYEQYF.

This clonotype was recorded many times. This beta chain is a stray read from a library made for alpha chains; its abundance is not meaningful. This sequence joins TRBV7-8 and TRBJ2-2; D call uncertain. V was clipped by 1 base and J by 3 bases, with 9 bases between them. Germline V gives CDR1 SGHVS, CDR2 FQNEAQ. The CDR3 contains 15 residues. The CDR3 nucleotides are TGTGCCAGCAGCTTAGGAGGTGCGGACACCGGGGAGCTGTTTTTT. It translates to CASSLGGADTGELFF.

Worth noting for this clonotype: Because the library targeted alpha chains, this beta chain is an off-target read whose size means little. The chain couples TRBV6-6 to TRBJ2-2; TRBD1 might be the D (5 bases). Per germline, CDR1 MNHNY and CDR2 SVGAGI (reference sequence). This CDR3 is built from 14 residues. Trimming took 6 bases from V and 6 from J, leaving 14 bases between them. The CDR3 DNA is TGTGCCAGCAGCAACGGCAGGGTGTCCGGGGAGCTGTTTTTT. This encodes CASSNGRVSGELFF.

As for this clonotype: Since the library was made to target alpha chains, this beta chain is a stray read and its abundance is not meaningful. The V gene is TRBV5-5, the J gene TRBJ1-2; 8 positions match TRBD1. The CDR3 is made up of 14 amino acids. Germline lookup yields CDR1 SGHKS and CDR2 YYEKEE (reference sequence). Germline trimming cut 3 bases from V and 1 base from J; bases unmatched to any gene: 2. CDR3 coding DNA: TGTGCCAGCAGCTCCGGACAGGGTAACTATGGCTACACCTTC. This codes for CASSSGQGNYGYTF.

Many counts were recorded for this clonotype. A library made for alpha chains picked up this beta chain off target, so its size means little. J is TRBJ2-1 and V is TRBV12-3 or TRBV12-4; D gene uncertain. This CDR3 spans 13 amino acids. V lost 9 bases to trimming and J lost 4 bases, with 13 bases between them. The CDR3 DNA follows: TGTGCCAGTAAATCGGGCATTTACAATGAGCAGTTCTTC. It specifies CASKSGIYNEQFF.

By share, this clonotype counts as medium-sized. A library made for alpha chains picked up this beta chain off target, so its size means little. J is TRBJ2-5 and V is TRBV5-1, with D uncertain. Germline CDR1 and CDR2: SGHRS and YFSETQ. CDR3 size: 14 residues. The V and J ends lost 3 bases and 3 bases respectively, with 12 bases between them. This CDR3 reads CASSWSSPEETQYF. CDR3 nucleotides: TGCGCCAGCAGCTGGAGCAGCCCTGAAGAGACCCAGTACTTC.

This clonotype appeared many times. This beta chain turned up in a library designed for alpha chains; as an off-target read, its abundance says little. The chain's CDR3 is CSASVQFSGNTIYF. CDR3 nucleotide sequence: TGCAGTGCTAGCGTCCAGTTCTCTGGAAACACCATATATTTT. This sequence joins TRBV20-1 and TRBJ1-3; D not resolved. CDR3 length: 14 amino acids. Germline V gene sequence: CDR1 DFQATT, CDR2 SNEGSKA (reference sequence). V was cut by 3 bases and J by 0 bases, with 9 bases left in between.

This clonotype is categorized as medium-sized (0.01 to 0.1%). Since the library was made to target alpha chains, this beta chain is a stray read and its abundance is not meaningful. The gene calls are TRBV5-1 and TRBJ2-3; 10 bases are shared with TRBD2. With 0 bases clipped from V and 0 bases from J, the junction kept 7 bases outside the gene matches. The CDR3 spans 18 residues. Germline V CDR1 and CDR2: SGHRS, YFSETQ. The CDR3 sequence is CASSLGRTSGPSTDTQYF. CDR3 sequence (DNA): TGCGCCAGCAGCTTGGGAAGGACTAGCGGACCTAGCACAGATACGCAGTATTTT.

In this sample, this clonotype turned up a few times. This beta chain is a stray sequence in a library constructed for alpha chains; its clone size is not meaningful. The chain links TRBV15 to TRBJ2-3, with TRBD1 identical over 8 bases. Germline CDR1 LNHNV, CDR2 YYDKDF (reference sequence). The trim removed 5 bases at V and 4 bases at J, leaving 8 bases unmatched. The CDR3 has 15 residues. CDR3 region: CATSPRTGLADTQYF. In DNA form, the CDR3 reads TGTGCCACCAGCCCGCGGACAGGGTTGGCAGATACGCAGTATTTT.

This clonotype is large by share. The size of this beta chain means little, since it is a stray read in a library made for alpha chains. The gene calls are TRBV18 and TRBJ1-1, with D unclear. V was cut by 0 bases and J by 3 bases, with 8 bases left in between. The CDR3 is 14 residues long. CDR1 is KGHSH, CDR2 LQKENI, per germline. The CDR3 nucleotides are TGTGCCAGCTCACCACCGGTCACAGACACTGAAGCTTTCTTT. Translated: CASSPPVTDTEAFF.

Details on this clonotype: The library was designed around alpha chains, so this beta chain is a stray read whose abundance carries little weight. The J gene is TRBJ2-6, the V gene TRBV27, with TRBD1 matching over 11 bases. Germline V CDR1 and CDR2: MNHEY, SMNVEV (reference sequence). The CDR3 consists of 17 residues. V gave up 4 bases and J gave up 2 bases; unmatched junction bases: 4. The CDR3 DNA sequence: TGTGCCAGCAGTTACCGGACAGGGGGCGCTGGGGCCAACGTCCTGACTTTC. Translated, it gives CASSYRTGGAGANVLTF.

By share, this clonotype ranks as medium-sized. This beta chain is a stray sequence in a library constructed for alpha chains; its clone size is not meaningful. The chain has TRBV12-5 and TRBJ2-1; D possibly corresponds to TRBD2 (5 bases). V lost 6 bases, J lost 7 bases, and 19 bases lay in between. CDR1 is LGHNT and CDR2 is FRNRAP in the germline V gene. CDR3 length equals 15 residues. The CDR3 sequence is CASGVGGSTRNEQFF. The CDR3 nucleotides read TGTGCTAGTGGGGTAGGTGGGAGTACTCGGAATGAGCAGTTCTTC. The full variable domain, completed using reference TRBV12-5 and TRBJ2-1, is DARVTQTPRHKVTEMGQEVTMRCQPILGHNTVFWYRQTMMQGLELLAYFRNRAPLDDSGMPKDRFSAEMPDATLATLKIQPSEPRDSAVYFCASGVGGSTRNEQFFGPGTRLTVL.

This clonotype has ten or more counts. The library was designed around alpha chains, so this beta chain is a stray read whose abundance carries little weight. The chain couples TRBV5-1 to TRBJ2-3; D not resolved. V lost 0 bases, J lost 2 bases, and 4 bases lay in between. Germline CDR1 SGHRS, CDR2 YFSETQ. The CDR3 is 13 amino acids. CDR3 sequence reads: CASSLGPTDTQYF. CDR3 nucleotides: TGCGCCAGCAGCTTGGGACCCACAGATACGCAGTATTTT.

This clonotype was seen many times. An end of the junction does not agree with germline; a read error may underlie this. The size of this beta chain means little, since it is a stray read in a library made for alpha chains. This rearrangement joins TRBV15 to TRBJ1-2; a weak D match, TRBD1 (5 bases). The CDR3 extends over 15 amino acids. Germline V gene data show CDR1 as LNHNV and CDR2 as YYDKDF (reference sequence). As DNA, the CDR3 is TGTGTCACCAGCAGAGATGCAGGGTCAATCTATGGCTACACCTTC. This sequence encodes CVTSRDAGSIYGYTF.

By share of the sample, this clonotype is medium-sized. This beta chain is a stray sequence in a library constructed for alpha chains; its clone size is not meaningful. The chain is built from TRBV12-3 or TRBV12-4 and TRBJ2-1; 11 bases are a match to TRBD2. The CDR3 runs 15 residues. The V and J ends lost 7 bases and 5 bases, in that order; junction bases with no gene match: 7. The CDR3 bases are TGTGCCAGCAATAAGGGACTAGCGGAGAACAATGAGCAGTTCTTC. This sequence encodes CASNKGLAENNEQFF.

In its sample, this clonotype was seen many times. This beta chain appears as a stray read in a library generated for alpha chains; its size is not informative. The CDR3 sequence is CASSAPTVNTEAFF. In nucleotides, the CDR3 is TGTGCCAGCAGTGCCCCGACGGTGAACACTGAAGCTTTCTTT. This sequence joins TRBV28 and TRBJ1-1; D is uncertain. The CDR3 covers 14 residues. CDR1 and CDR2 from the germline V gene are MDHEN and SYDVKM. Trimming stripped 5 bases from V and 0 bases from J, with 10 bases between.

This clonotype was seen repeatedly, ten times or more. In a library made to pick up alpha chains, this beta chain is a stray read with a size that means little. This chain connects TRBV20-1 to TRBJ2-1, with D perhaps matching TRBD1 (5 bases). The V gene's germline CDR1 is DFQATT and CDR2 SNEGSKA (reference sequence). The CDR3 has 11 amino acids. The V end was cut by 3 bases, the J end by 10 bases, with 10 bases between. CDR3 sequence: CSASGWGEQFF. The CDR3 nucleotides are TGCAGTGCTAGCGGATGGGGCGAGCAGTTCTTC.

In its sample, this clonotype is medium-sized. This beta chain came through as a stray read in a library set up for alpha chains, and its size says little. The rearrangement uses TRBV5-1 and TRBJ2-3; the match to TRBD2 covers 8 bases. The V segment lost 4 bases and the J segment 0 bases; nucleotides outside the gene matches: 13. The CDR3 runs to 18 residues. The germline V gene has CDR1 SGHRS and CDR2 YFSETQ. Written as DNA, the CDR3 is TGCGCCAGCAGCGGGCGGGCGGGAGGATCAACTAGCACAGATACGCAGTATTTT. Translation: CASSGRAGGSTSTDTQYF.

A note on this clonotype: Because the library targeted alpha chains, this beta chain is an off-target read whose size means little. This rearrangement joins TRBV28 to TRBJ2-1, with 10 bases that match TRBD2. V gave up 4 bases and J gave up 0 bases; unmatched junction bases: 0. This CDR3 has 15 amino acids. Germline V gene sequence: CDR1 MDHEN, CDR2 SYDVKM. CDR3 in amino acids: CASSSSGSSYNEQFF. The CDR3 DNA is TGTGCCAGCAGTTCTAGCGGGAGCTCCTACAATGAGCAGTTCTTC.

Within the sample, this clonotype is medium-sized (0.01 to 0.1%). This beta chain is an off-target read within a library intended for alpha chains, so its frequency means little. This chain joins TRBV7-3 and TRBJ2-2; D is ambiguous. The length of the CDR3 is 16 residues. V was clipped by 2 bases and J by 0 bases, with 10 bases between them. Germline loops: CDR1 SGHTA, CDR2 FQGTGA. DNA for the CDR3: TGTGCCAGCAGCTTAGGTGGGCATACGAACACCGGGGAGCTGTTTTTT. It yields the protein CASSLGGHTNTGELFF.

As to this clonotype: Relative to the germline gene, one junction end is altered; a read error may explain this. The library was built for alpha chains, so this beta chain is an off-target read and its size means little. The rearrangement uses TRBV11-2 and TRBJ2-2; D perhaps matches TRBD1 (5 bases). The CDR3 contains 15 residues. CDR1 is SGHAT, CDR2 FQNNGV, per germline. CDR3 nucleotides: TGTACCAGCAGCCCTTACAGGCCGGACACCGGGGAGCTGTTTTTT. It yields the protein CTSSPYRPDTGELFF.

This clonotype was counted many times. This beta chain was picked up by a library intended for alpha chains and is off target, so its count carries little meaning. This sequence joins TRBV20-1 and TRBJ1-1, with D unclear. The CDR3 runs 13 residues. The germline V gene has CDR1 DFQATT and CDR2 SNEGSKA (reference sequence). Trimming cost V 4 bases and J 2 bases, with 11 bases left between them. As DNA, the CDR3 is TGCAGTGCTACTAAGTCGGGAAACACTGAAGCTTTCTTT. Translated: CSATKSGNTEAFF.

This clonotype showed up just a few times. This beta chain appears as a stray read in a library generated for alpha chains; its size is not informative. V is TRBV19 and J is TRBJ1-1; possible D gene TRBD1, 6 bases. The CDR3 loop spans 15 amino acids. Trimming took 8 bases from V and 1 from J, leaving 17 bases between them. Germline V gene data show CDR1 as LNHDA and CDR2 as SQIVND (reference sequence). The CDR3 DNA sequence: TGTGCCAGTCTCCACGGCGGGACATCGAACACTGAAGCTTTCTTT. This translates into CASLHGGTSNTEAFF.

This clonotype was recorded many times. The library was designed around alpha chains, so this beta chain is a stray read whose abundance carries little weight. The genes are TRBV11-2 and TRBJ2-7, with D perhaps TRBD2 (6 bases). The germline V and J ends were trimmed by 5 bases and 1 base, with 15 bases remaining between them. This CDR3 contains 15 residues. Germline assignment: CDR1 SGHAT and CDR2 FQNNGV. The CDR3 sequence is CASSLSASASYEQYF. For the CDR3, the DNA is TGTGCCAGCAGCCTATCTGCTAGCGCTTCCTACGAGCAGTACTTC.

Comments on this clonotype: This beta chain turned up in a library designed for alpha chains; as an off-target read, its abundance says little. This sequence joins TRBV6-1 and TRBJ2-3, with TRBD2 matching over 7 bases. The CDR3 runs to 14 residues. The V segment lost 7 bases and the J segment 0 bases; nucleotides outside the gene matches: 4. Germline V CDR1 and CDR2: MNHNS, SASEGT. The CDR3 protein is CASTERDSTDTQYF. The CDR3 DNA follows: TGTGCCAGCACAGAGCGGGACAGCACAGATACGCAGTATTTT.

Only a few counts were recorded for this clonotype. This beta chain is an off-target read within a library intended for alpha chains, so its frequency means little. The V call is TRBV7-2, the J call TRBJ2-3; D could derive from TRBD1 or TRBD2 (5 bases each). Per the germline V gene, CDR1 is SGHTA and CDR2 is FQGNSA. The CDR3 consists of 14 residues. The V end lost 2 bases, the J end lost 3 bases, and 9 bases lay between the germline ends. In DNA form, the CDR3 reads TGTGCCAGCAGCTTAAGACAGCGGACAGATACGCAGTATTTT. Its protein is CASSLRQRTDTQYF.